This TCR beta chain is from a study of shared clonotypes between healthy human individuals. Study overall: Researchers assigned three CD4 naive, three CD4 memory, two CD8 naive and one CD8 memory plate to each donor.

CD45RO-negative cells were positively selected for CCR7, leaving out terminally differentiated effector memory CD45RA+ cells. Assay: immunoSEQ multiplex PCR; the TCRdb copy retains only in-frame clones and omits some. The table includes nearly 2 million clones, about 94% detected once. As concerns this clone: No antigen is known for it.

Study-level findings and limits: The study's rarefaction showed incomplete sorted-subset sequencing despite large depth. Estimated clonotype richness was generally higher in naive than memory subsets.

CDR1 and CDR2 from the germline V gene are MDHEN and SYDVKM. The CDR3 runs 15 residues. Trimming took 5 bases from V and 5 from J, leaving 19 bases between them. This TCR was recovered from a man aged 18 to 35 in good health. The sample taken for sequencing was naive CD8+ T cells sorted from blood. The chain has TRBV28 and TRBJ2-7; tentatively, D is TRBD2 (5 bases). The CDR3 loop is CASSPLESGRDEQYF. The DNA of the CDR3 is TGTGCCAGCAGTCCCCTGGAGAGCGGACGGGACGAGCAGTACTTC.